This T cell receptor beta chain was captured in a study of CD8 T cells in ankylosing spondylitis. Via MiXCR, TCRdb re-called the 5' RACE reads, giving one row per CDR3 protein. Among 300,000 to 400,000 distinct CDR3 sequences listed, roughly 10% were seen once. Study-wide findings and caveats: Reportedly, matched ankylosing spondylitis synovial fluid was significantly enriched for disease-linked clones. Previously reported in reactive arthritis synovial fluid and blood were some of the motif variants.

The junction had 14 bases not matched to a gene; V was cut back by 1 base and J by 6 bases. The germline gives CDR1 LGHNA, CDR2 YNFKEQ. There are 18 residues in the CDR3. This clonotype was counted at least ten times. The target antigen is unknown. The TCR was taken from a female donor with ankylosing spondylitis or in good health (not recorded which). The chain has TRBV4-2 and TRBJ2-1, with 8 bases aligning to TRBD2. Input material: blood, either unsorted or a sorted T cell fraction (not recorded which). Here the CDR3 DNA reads TGTGCCAGCAGCCAAGGTGCATATAGCGGGAATGGGCGCAATGAGCAGTTCTTC. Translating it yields CASSQGAYSGNGRNEQFF.